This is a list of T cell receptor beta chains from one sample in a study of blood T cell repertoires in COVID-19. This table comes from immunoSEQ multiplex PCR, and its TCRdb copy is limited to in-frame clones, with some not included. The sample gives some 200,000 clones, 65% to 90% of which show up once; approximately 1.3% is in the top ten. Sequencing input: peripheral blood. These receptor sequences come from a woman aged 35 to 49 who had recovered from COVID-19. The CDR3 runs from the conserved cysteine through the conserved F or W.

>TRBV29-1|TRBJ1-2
CSVVSGLGYTF
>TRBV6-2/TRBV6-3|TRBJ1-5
CASSWTENQPQHF
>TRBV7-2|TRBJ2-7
CASSLGTGDTYEQYF
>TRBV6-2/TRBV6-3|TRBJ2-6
CASSYVLGSSGANVLTF
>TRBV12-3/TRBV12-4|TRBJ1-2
CASNLQGAGGYTF
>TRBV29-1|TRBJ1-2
CSVENLRDRESGYTF
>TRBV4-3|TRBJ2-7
CASSQESPPYYEQYF
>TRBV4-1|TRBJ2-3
CASSERTSGGASADTQYF
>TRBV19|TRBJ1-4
CASSTSGGRNEKLFF
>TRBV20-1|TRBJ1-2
CSASGALNGYTF
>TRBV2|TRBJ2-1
CASSEDRGEFF
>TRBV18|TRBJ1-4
CASSPEQGPGYEKLFF
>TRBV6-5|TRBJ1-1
CASSYRTGGNTEAFF
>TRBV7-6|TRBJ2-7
CASSLEQGQDYEQYF
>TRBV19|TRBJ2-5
CASSIAGGSSGVQETQYF
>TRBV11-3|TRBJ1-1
CASSERGQPKAFF
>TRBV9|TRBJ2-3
CASSAVTSADTQYF
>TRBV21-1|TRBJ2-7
CASSLTQEEDQGFYEQYF
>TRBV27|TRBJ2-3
CASRGAGRDTQYF
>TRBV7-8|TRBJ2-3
CASSLAVTGDTQYF
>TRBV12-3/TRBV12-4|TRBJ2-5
CASSSEETQYF
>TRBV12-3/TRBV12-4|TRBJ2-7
CASSLTGLYEQYF
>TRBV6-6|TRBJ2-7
CASSPPGQGHYEQYF
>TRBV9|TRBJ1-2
CASQRRGGYGYTF